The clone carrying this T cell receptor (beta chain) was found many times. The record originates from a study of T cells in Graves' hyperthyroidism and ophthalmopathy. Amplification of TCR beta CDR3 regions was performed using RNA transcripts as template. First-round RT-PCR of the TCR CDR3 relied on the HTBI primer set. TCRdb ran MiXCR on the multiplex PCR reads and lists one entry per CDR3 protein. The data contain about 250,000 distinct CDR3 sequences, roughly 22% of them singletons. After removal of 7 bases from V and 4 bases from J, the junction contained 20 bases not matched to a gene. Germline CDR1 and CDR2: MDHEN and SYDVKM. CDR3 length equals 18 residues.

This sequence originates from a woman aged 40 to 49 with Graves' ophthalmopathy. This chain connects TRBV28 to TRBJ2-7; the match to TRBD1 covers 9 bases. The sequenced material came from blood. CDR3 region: CASIYPVGQGQGRYEQYF. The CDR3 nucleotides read TGTGCCAGCATCTACCCCGTTGGTCAGGGACAGGGCAGATACGAGCAGTACTTC.